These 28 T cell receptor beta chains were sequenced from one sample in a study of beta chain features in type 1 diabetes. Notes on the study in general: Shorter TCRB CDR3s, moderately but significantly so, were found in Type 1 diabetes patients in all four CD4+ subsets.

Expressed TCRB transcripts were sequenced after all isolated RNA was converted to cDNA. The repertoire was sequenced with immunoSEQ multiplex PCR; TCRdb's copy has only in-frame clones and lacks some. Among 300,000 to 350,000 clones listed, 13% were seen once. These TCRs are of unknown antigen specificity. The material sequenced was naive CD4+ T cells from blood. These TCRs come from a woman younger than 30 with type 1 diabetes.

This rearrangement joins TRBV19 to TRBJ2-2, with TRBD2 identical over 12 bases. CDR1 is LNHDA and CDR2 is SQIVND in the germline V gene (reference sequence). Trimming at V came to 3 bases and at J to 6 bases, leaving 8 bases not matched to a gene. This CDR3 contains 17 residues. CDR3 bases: TGTGCCAGTAGTATCACTAGCGGGAGGTTCGGGTCCGGGGAGCTGTTTTTT. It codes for CASSITSGRFGSGELFF. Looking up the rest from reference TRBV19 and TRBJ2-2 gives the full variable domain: DGGITQSPKYLFRKEGQNVTLSCEQNLNHDAMYWYRQDPGQGLRLIYYSQIVNDFQKGDIAEGYSVSREKKESFPLTVTSAQKNPTAFYLCASSITSGRFGSGELFFGEGSRLTVL.

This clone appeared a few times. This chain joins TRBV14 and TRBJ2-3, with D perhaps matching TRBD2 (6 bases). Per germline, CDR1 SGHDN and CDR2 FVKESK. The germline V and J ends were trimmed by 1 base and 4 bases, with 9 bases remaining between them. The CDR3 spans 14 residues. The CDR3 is CASSQGSGADTQYF. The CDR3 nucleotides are TGTGCCAGCAGCCAAGGGTCGGGGGCAGATACGCAGTATTTT. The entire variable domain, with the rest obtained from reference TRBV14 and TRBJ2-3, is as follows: EAGVTQFPSHSVIEKGQTVTLRCDPISGHDNLYWYRRVMGKEIKFLLHFVKESKQDESGMPNNRFLAERTGGTYSTLKVQPAELEDSGVYFCASSQGSGADTQYFGPGTRLTVL.

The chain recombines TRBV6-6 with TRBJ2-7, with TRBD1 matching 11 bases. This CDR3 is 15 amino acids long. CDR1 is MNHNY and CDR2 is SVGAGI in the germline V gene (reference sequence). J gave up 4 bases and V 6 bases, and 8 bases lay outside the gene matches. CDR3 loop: CASRPPGQGGYEQYF. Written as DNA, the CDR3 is TGTGCCAGCAGACCGCCGGGACAGGGGGGGTACGAGCAGTACTTC.

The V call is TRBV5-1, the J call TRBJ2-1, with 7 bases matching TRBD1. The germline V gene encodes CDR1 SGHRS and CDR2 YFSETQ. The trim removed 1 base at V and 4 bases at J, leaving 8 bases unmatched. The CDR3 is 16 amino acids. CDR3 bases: TGCGCCAGCAGCTTGATCCCGGGACAGTCTTACAATGAGCAGTTCTTC. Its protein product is CASSLIPGQSYNEQFF.

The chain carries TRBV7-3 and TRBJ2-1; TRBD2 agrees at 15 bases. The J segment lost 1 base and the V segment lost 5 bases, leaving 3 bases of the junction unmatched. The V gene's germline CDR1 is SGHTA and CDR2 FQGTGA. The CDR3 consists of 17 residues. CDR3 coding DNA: TGTGCCAGCAGCCCCGGACTAGCGGGAGGGTCCTACAATGAGCAGTTCTTC. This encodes CASSPGLAGGSYNEQFF.

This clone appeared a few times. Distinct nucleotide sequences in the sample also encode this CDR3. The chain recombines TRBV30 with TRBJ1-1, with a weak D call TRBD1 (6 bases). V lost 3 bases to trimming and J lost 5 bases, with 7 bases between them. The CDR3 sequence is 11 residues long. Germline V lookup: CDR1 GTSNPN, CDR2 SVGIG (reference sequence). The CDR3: CAWSRGTEAFF. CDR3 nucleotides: TGTGCCTGGAGCAGGGGAACTGAAGCTTTCTTT.

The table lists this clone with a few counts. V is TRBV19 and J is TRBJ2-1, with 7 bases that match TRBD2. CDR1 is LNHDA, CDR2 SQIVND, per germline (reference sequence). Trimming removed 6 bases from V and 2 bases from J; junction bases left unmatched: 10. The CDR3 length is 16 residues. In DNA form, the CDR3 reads TGTGCCAGTAGCAAATTCGCGGGAGCGCCCTACAATGAGCAGTTCTTC. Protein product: CASSKFAGAPYNEQFF.

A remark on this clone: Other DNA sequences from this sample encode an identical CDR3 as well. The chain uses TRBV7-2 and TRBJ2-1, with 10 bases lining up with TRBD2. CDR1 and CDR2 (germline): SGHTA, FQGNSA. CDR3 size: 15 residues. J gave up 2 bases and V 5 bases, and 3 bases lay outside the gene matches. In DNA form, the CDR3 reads TGTGCCAGCAGCAGAACTAGCGGGGCCTACAATGAGCAGTTCTTC. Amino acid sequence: CASSRTSGAYNEQFF.

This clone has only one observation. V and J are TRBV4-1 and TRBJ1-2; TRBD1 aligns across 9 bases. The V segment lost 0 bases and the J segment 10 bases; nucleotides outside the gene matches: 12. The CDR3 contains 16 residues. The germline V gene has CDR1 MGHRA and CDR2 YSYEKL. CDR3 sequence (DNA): TGCGCCAGCAGCCAAGACCCCCCGGGGGACAGGGATGACTACACCTTC. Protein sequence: CASSQDPPGDRDDYTF.

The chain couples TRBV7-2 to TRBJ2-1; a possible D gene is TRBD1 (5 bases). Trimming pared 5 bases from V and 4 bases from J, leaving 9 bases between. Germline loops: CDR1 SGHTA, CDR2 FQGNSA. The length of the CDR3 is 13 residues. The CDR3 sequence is CASSARVYNEQFF. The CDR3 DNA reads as TGTGCCAGCAGCGCCAGGGTATACAATGAGCAGTTCTTC.

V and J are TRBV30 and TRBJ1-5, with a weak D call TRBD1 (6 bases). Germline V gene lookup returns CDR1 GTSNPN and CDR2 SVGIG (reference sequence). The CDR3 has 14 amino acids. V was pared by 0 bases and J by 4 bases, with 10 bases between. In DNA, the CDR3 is TGTGCCTGGAGTGTAGGGACATTGAATCAGCCCCAGCATTTT. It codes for CAWSVGTLNQPQHF.

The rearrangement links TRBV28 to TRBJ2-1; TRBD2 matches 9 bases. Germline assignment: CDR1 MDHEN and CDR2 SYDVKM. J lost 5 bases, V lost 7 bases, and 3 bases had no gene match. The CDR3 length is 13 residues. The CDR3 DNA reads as TGTGCCAGCATTAGCGGGAGCAACAATGAGCAGTTCTTC. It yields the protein CASISGSNNEQFF.

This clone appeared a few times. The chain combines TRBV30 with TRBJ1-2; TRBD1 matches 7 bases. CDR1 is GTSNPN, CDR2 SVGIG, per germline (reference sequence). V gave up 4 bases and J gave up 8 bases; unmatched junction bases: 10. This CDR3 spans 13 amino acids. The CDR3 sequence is CAWTRGRRKGYTF. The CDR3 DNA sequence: TGTGCCTGGACAAGGGGGCGGAGGAAAGGCTACACCTTC. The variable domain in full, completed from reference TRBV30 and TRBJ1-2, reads SQTIHQWPATLVQPVGSPLSLECTVEGTSNPNLYWYRQAAGRGLQLLFYSVGIGQISSEVPQNLSASRPQDRQFILSSKKLLLSDSGFYLCAWTRGRRKGYTFGSGTRLTVV.

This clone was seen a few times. This CDR3 reads CASSYTPGQGQETQYF. The CDR3 DNA reads as TGTGCCAGCAGTTACACCCCGGGACAGGGCCAAGAGACCCAGTACTTC. The chain uses TRBV6-5 and TRBJ2-5; TRBD1 aligns across 9 bases. J lost 1 base, V lost 2 bases, and 5 bases had no gene match. Germline loops: CDR1 MNHEY, CDR2 SVGAGI. This CDR3 has 16 residues.

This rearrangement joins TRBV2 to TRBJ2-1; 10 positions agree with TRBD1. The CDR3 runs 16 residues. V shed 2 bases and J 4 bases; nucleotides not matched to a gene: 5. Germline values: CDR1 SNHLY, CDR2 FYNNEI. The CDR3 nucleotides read TGTGCCAGCAGTGAACATGGGGGACAGGGGTACAATGAGCAGTTCTTC. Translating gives CASSEHGGQGYNEQFF.

The CDR3, as DNA: TGTGCCAGCTCACCCTCCAGGGGAAGCGAGGGCTACACCTTC. This encodes CASSPSRGSEGYTF. V and J are TRBV18 and TRBJ1-2, with D perhaps matching TRBD1 (6 bases). The V gene lost 3 bases and the J gene lost 8 bases, with 16 bases spanning the gap. The CDR3 is 14 residues long. Looked up from germline, CDR1 is KGHSH and CDR2 is LQKENI.

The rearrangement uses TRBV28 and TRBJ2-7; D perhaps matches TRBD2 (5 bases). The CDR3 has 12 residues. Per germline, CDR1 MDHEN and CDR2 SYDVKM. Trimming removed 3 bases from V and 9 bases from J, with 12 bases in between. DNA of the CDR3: TGTGCCAGCAGTTTGGCTGACTATACGCAGTACTTC. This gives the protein CASSLADYTQYF.

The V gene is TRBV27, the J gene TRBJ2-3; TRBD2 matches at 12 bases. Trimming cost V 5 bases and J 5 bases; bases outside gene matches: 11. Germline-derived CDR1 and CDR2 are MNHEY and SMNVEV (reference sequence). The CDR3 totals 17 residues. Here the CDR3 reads CASSPVRTSGIQDTQYF. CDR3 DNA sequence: TGTGCCAGCAGTCCCGTCCGGACTAGCGGGATACAAGATACGCAGTATTTT.

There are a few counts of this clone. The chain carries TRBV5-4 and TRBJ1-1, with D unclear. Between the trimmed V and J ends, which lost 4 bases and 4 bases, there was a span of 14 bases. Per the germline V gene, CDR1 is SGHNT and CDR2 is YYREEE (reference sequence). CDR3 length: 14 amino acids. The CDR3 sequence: CASSPKGGFTEAFF. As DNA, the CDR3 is TGTGCCAGCAGCCCTAAGGGAGGGTTCACTGAAGCTTTCTTT.

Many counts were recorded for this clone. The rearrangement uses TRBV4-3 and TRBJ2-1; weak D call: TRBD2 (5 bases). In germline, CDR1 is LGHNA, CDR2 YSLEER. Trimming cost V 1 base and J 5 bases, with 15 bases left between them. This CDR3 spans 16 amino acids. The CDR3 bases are TGCGCCAGCAGCCAAGTGGGGAAGCGGAGGAACAATGAGCAGTTCTTC. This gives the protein CASSQVGKRRNNEQFF.

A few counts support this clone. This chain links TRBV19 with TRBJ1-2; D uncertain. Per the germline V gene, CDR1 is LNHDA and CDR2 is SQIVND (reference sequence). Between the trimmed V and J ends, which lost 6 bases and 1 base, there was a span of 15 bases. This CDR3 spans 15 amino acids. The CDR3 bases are TGTGCCAGTAGGTCAATAGAAAGATTTAACTATGGCTACACCTTC. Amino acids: CASRSIERFNYGYTF.

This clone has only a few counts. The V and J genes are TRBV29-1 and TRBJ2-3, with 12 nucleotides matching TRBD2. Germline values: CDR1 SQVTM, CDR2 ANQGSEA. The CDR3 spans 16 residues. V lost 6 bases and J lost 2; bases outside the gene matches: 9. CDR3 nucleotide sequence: TGCAGCGTGGTTCCCCGACTAGCGGGGGCCACAGATACGCAGTATTTT. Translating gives CSVVPRLAGATDTQYF.

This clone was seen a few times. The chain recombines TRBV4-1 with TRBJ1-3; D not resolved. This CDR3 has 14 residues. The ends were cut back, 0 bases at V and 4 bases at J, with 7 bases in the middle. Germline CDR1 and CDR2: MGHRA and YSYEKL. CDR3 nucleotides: TGCGCCAGCAGCCAAGATCCTGTGGGAAACACCATATATTTT. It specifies CASSQDPVGNTIYF.

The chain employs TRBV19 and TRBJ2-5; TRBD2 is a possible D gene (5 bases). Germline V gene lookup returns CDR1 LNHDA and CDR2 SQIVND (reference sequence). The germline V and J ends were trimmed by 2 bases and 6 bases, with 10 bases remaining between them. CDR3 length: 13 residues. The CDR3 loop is CASSITSEQTQYF. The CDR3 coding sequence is TGTGCCAGTAGTATAACTAGTGAGCAGACCCAGTACTTC.

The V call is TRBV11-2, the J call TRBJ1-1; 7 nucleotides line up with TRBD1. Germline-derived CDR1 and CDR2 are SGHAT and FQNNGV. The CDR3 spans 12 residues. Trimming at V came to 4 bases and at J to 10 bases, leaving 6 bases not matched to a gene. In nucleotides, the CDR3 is TGTGCCAGCAGCTACCCACAGGGGAGAGCTTTCTTT. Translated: CASSYPQGRAFF.

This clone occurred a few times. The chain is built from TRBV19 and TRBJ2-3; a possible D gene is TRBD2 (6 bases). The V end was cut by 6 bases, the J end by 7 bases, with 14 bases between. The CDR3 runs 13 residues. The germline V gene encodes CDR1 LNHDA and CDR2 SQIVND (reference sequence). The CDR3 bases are TGTGCCAGTAGGTTGCCCGGGAGTTATACGCAGTATTTT. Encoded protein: CASRLPGSYTQYF.

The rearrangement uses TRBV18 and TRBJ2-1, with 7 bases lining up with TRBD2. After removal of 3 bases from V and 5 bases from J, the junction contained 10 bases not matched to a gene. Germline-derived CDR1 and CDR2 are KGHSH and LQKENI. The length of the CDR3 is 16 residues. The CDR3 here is CASSPTLASGNNEQFF. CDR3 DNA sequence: TGTGCCAGCTCACCTACTCTGGCTAGCGGAAACAATGAGCAGTTCTTC.

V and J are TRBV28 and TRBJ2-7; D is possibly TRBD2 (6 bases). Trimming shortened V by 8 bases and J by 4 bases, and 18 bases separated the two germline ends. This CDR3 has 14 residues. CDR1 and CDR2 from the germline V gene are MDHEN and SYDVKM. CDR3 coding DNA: TGTGCCAGCCTCTCTGGGGGGACGGCTTACGAGCAGTACTTC. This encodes CASLSGGTAYEQYF.